Included here is one T cell receptor beta chain sequence, with context. The CDR3 runs to 14 residues. Germline V gene sequence: CDR1 MNHEY, CDR2 SMNVEV (reference sequence). V was clipped by 6 bases and J by 4 bases; unmatched bases: 4. The data stem from a study of blood T cell repertoires in COVID-19. Study overall: Material from acute and convalescent COVID-19 was sourced from the United States, Italy and Spain. Nucleic acid was either cDNA or gDNA, and it came from T cells, B-cell-depleted T cells, or PBMCs.

Assay used: immunoSEQ multiplex PCR; TCRdb lists only in-frame clones, some missing. The sample has roughly 200,000 clones, just under 90% seen once; the top ten hold over 1%. The clonotype was recovered from a man aged 25-45 years who had recovered from COVID-19. This chain joins TRBV27 and TRBJ2-7; 12 positions match TRBD2. Input material: PBMCs or T cells enriched from blood (not recorded which). CDR3 in DNA: TGTGCCAGCAGAGCTAGCGGGAGGGGATACGAGCAGTACTTC. It encodes CASRASGRGYEQYF.